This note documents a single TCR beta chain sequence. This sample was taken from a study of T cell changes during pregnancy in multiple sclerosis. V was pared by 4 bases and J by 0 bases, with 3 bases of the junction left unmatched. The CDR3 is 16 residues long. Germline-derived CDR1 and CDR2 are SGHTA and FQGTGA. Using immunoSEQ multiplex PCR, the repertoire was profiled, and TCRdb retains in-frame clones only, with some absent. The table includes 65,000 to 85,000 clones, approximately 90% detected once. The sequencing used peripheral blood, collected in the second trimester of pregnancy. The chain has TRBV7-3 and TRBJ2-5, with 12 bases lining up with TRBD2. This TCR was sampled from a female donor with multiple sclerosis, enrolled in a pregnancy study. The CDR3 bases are TGTGCCAGCAGCTCCACTAGCGGGGGGTACCAAGAGACCCAGTACTTC. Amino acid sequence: CASSSTSGGYQETQYF.